A single sample gave rise to the 15 T cell receptor beta chains below, sequenced in a study of CD8 T cells in Susac syndrome. RNA amounts of roughly 0.5 to 1 ug underwent reverse transcription with random hexamers. TCRdb processed the immunoSEQ multiplex PCR reads anew with MiXCR; each CDR3 protein has one entry. The table shows some 200,000 distinct CDR3 sequences, with roughly 94% occurring only once. The sequencing sample was made of CD4+ T cells from PBMCs. The receptors were gathered from a human donor in good health.

The chain joins TRBV2 to TRBJ2-2; D remains unclear. The CDR3 runs to 13 residues. From germline, CDR1 is SNHLY and CDR2 FYNNEI. V lost 2 bases, J lost 5 bases, and 6 bases lay in between. DNA for the CDR3: TGTGCCAGCAGTGAAATTAGTACCGGGGAGCTGTTTTTT. This gives the protein CASSEISTGELFF.

Here the CDR3 reads CSSREMNTEAFF. For the CDR3, the DNA is TGCAGTTCGAGGGAGATGAACACTGAAGCTTTCTTT. The chain has TRBV29-1 and TRBJ1-1; D remains ambiguous. Looked up from germline, CDR1 is SQVTM and CDR2 is ANQGSEA. The length of the CDR3 is 12 residues.

The chain combines TRBV30 with TRBJ2-3, with D possibly being TRBD2 (5 bases). V was pared by 0 bases and J by 2 bases, with 9 bases between. The CDR3 contains 14 residues. The germline gives CDR1 GTSNPN, CDR2 SVGIG (reference sequence). The CDR3 here is CAWSVAVLTDTQYF. The DNA of the CDR3 is TGTGCCTGGAGTGTAGCGGTCCTCACAGATACGCAGTATTTT.

The rearrangement uses TRBV9 and TRBJ2-1, with TRBD2 matching over 9 bases. The CDR3 sequence is 15 residues long. V was clipped by 3 bases and J by 3 bases; unmatched bases: 4. Germline lookup yields CDR1 SGDLS and CDR2 YYNGEE. CDR3 coding DNA: TGTGCCAGCAGCGGGAATAGCGGGAGCTACAATGAGCAGTTCTTC. Protein: CASSGNSGSYNEQFF.

V is TRBV13 and J is TRBJ1-5; D ambiguous. The CDR3 covers 15 residues. CDR1 is PRHDT, CDR2 FYEKMQ, per germline (reference sequence). V was pared by 3 bases and J by 2 bases, with 11 bases between. The CDR3 loop reads CASSFRSGGNQPQHF. The CDR3, as DNA: TGTGCCAGCAGCTTTAGGTCCGGAGGCAATCAGCCCCAGCATTTT.

This clonotype has a single count. J is TRBJ2-7 and V is TRBV5-1; no clear D. Looked up from germline, CDR1 is SGHRS and CDR2 is YFSETQ. V gave up 0 bases and J gave up 6 bases, with 10 bases separating them. The CDR3 loop spans 13 amino acids. The CDR3, as DNA: TGCGCCAGCAGCTTGGGATACCGGGTCGAGCAGTACTTC. It translates to CASSLGYRVEQYF.

The genes are TRBV20-1 and TRBJ2-3; 9 nucleotides match TRBD2. After removal of 3 bases from V and 5 bases from J, the junction contained 9 bases not matched to a gene. This CDR3 has 15 amino acids. Germline CDR1 reads DFQATT; CDR2 reads SNEGSKA (reference sequence). Here the CDR3 reads CSARMREGRRDTQYF. CDR3 nucleotide sequence: TGCAGTGCTAGGATGCGGGAGGGCCGGAGAGATACGCAGTATTTT.

The V and J genes are TRBV20-1 and TRBJ2-4; 13 nucleotides match TRBD2. V dropped 4 bases and J dropped 7; count of bases not matched to a gene: 7. Germline-derived CDR1 and CDR2 are DFQATT and SNEGSKA (reference sequence). This CDR3 comprises 15 residues. CDR3 sequence: CSANGLAGVGNIQYF. The DNA for the CDR3 is TGCAGTGCTAACGGACTAGCGGGAGTTGGGAACATTCAGTACTTC.

The chain has TRBV27 and TRBJ2-3, with D hard to call. Between the trimmed V and J ends, which lost 2 bases and 6 bases, there was a span of 9 bases. CDR1 MNHEY and CDR2 SMNVEV come from the germline V gene (reference sequence). CDR3 size: 13 residues. The CDR3 nucleotides are TGTGCCAGCAGTTTAGTAGTGGCGGATACGCAGTATTTT. It translates to CASSLVVADTQYF.

The chain uses TRBV20-1 and TRBJ2-1, with 10 bases lining up with TRBD1. Germline V gives CDR1 DFQATT, CDR2 SNEGSKA (reference sequence). The CDR3 runs to 13 residues. The V and J ends lost 7 bases and 4 bases, in that order; junction bases with no gene match: 4. The CDR3 DNA reads as TGCAGTGGCCCGGGACAGGGGTACAATGAGCAGTTCTTC. It is translated as CSGPGQGYNEQFF.

V gene TRBV3-1 combines with J gene TRBJ2-5; D ambiguous. The germline V gene has CDR1 LGHDT and CDR2 YNNKEL (reference sequence). CDR3 length: 15 residues. The V end lost 0 bases, the J end lost 5 bases, and 13 bases lay between the germline ends. In nucleotides, the CDR3 is TGTGCCAGCAGCCAAGATTCCCCCCGGTCGGAGACCCAGTACTTC. This sequence encodes CASSQDSPRSETQYF.

Points on this clonotype: One end of the junction is discordant with germline, which a read error may explain. The J gene is TRBJ2-4, the V gene TRBV3-1, with a weak D call TRBD2 (5 bases). CDR3 length: 16 amino acids. The germline CDR1 and CDR2 sequences are LGHDT and YNNKEL (reference sequence). The CDR3 sequence is CASSQGETLAKNIQSF. In DNA form, the CDR3 reads TGTGCCAGCAGCCAAGGAGAAACTCTAGCCAAAAACATTCAGTCCTTC. Combining the CDR3 with reference TRBV3-1 and TRBJ2-4 gives the whole variable domain DTAVSQTPKYLVTQMGNDKSIKCEQNLGHDTMYWYKQDSKKFLKIMFSYNNKELIINETVPNRFSPKSPDKAHLNLHINSLELGDSAVYFCASSQGETLAKNIQSFGAGTRLSVL.

The chain employs TRBV3-1 and TRBJ2-2, with 8 bases fitting TRBD1. In germline, CDR1 is LGHDT, CDR2 YNNKEL (reference sequence). The CDR3 totals 13 residues. V shed 4 bases and J 9 bases; nucleotides not matched to a gene: 4. The CDR3 sequence: CASSRGQGRELFF. In DNA form, the CDR3 reads TGTGCCAGCAGCCGAGGACAGGGACGGGAGCTGTTTTTT.

V gene TRBV7-9 combines with J gene TRBJ2-7, with D tentatively TRBD2 (5 bases). Germline V CDR1 and CDR2: SEHNR, FQNEAQ (reference sequence). The V end lost 0 bases, the J end lost 5 bases, and 11 bases lay between the germline ends. This CDR3 spans 14 amino acids. The CDR3 coding sequence is TGTGCCAGCAGCTTAGCGGGCGGGTTCCACGAGCAGTACTTC. Encoded protein: CASSLAGGFHEQYF.

The chain employs TRBV2 and TRBJ2-5; 11 bases match TRBD2. V shed 7 bases, J shed 3 bases, and the junction held 1 base outside the gene matches. This CDR3 region has 13 residues. Germline V lookup: CDR1 SNHLY, CDR2 FYNNEI. For the CDR3, the DNA is TGTGCCAGCACGGGACTAGCGGAAGAGACCCAGTACTTC. Translated: CASTGLAEETQYF. The entire variable domain, with the rest obtained from reference TRBV2 and TRBJ2-5, is as follows: EPEVTQTPSHQVTQMGQEVILRCVPISNHLYFYWYRQILGQKVEFLVSFYNNEISEKSEIFDDQFSVERPDGSNFTLKIRSTKLEDSAMYFCASTGLAEETQYFGPGTRLLVL.